One sample yielded the 29 T cell receptor beta chains listed below, sequenced in a study of vaccination and CD4 T cells after COVID-19. No cognate antigen is known for these TCRs. Sequencing of DNA taken from cultured CD4+ T cells relied on the Oncomine TCR Beta short-read assay. TCRdb analysed the PCR reads with MiXCR anew, one entry per CDR3 protein. The sample consists of fewer than 10,000 distinct CDR3 sequences, 45% to 55% of them appearing once. This sample's treatment: roughly 10-day PBMC culture with coronavirus spike peptide pools or control peptides (ViraFEST assay). CD4+ T cells of the unexposed donor were collected before the COVID-19 pandemic (2011-2018). The sequencing sample was made of CD4+ T cells from blood, cultured in vitro. The receptors come from a human donor in good health.

The chain joins TRBV20-1 to TRBJ2-5; 8 nucleotides agree with TRBD2. The V gene's germline CDR1 is DFQATT and CDR2 SNEGSKA (reference sequence). V lost 0 bases, J lost 0 bases, and 6 bases stayed unmatched. This CDR3 spans 16 amino acids. The CDR3, as DNA: TGCAGTGCTAGAGATACTAGCGGTTTGTACCAAGAGACCCAGTACTTC. It encodes CSARDTSGLYQETQYF.

This rearrangement joins TRBV27 to TRBJ1-1; 11 nucleotides line up with TRBD1. The CDR3 is 15 amino acids. After removal of 3 bases from V and 4 bases from J, the junction contained 4 bases not matched to a gene. The germline V gene has CDR1 MNHEY and CDR2 SMNVEV (reference sequence). The CDR3 sequence is CASSLGGTGGTEAFF. Here the CDR3 DNA reads TGTGCCAGCAGTTTGGGCGGGACAGGGGGCACTGAAGCTTTCTTT.

The rearrangement joins TRBV10-3 to TRBJ2-7; no firm D call. This CDR3 is built from 15 residues. V dropped 3 bases and J dropped 3 bases, with 15 bases sitting between them. Germline V CDR1 and CDR2: ENHRY, SYGVKD. In nucleotides, the CDR3 is TGTGCCATCAGTGAAGGCGGAGCAGAGAGCTACGAGCAGTACTTC. Translation gives CAISEGGAESYEQYF.

This clonotype has more than one count but fewer than ten. The chain has TRBV2 and TRBJ2-7; 9 bases line up with TRBD2. V dropped 4 bases and J dropped 5; count of bases not matched to a gene: 3. The CDR3 contains 13 residues. The germline gives CDR1 SNHLY, CDR2 FYNNEI. The CDR3 region is CASSVREGDEQYF. CDR3 DNA sequence: TGTGCCAGCAGTGTGCGGGAGGGGGACGAGCAGTACTTC.

The chain links TRBV20-1 to TRBJ2-5, with D uncertain. This CDR3 has 13 amino acids. The V and J ends lost 1 base and 3 bases respectively, with 9 bases between them. From germline, CDR1 is DFQATT and CDR2 SNEGSKA (reference sequence). The CDR3 coding sequence is TGCAGTGCTAGAGGATGGGCGGAAGAGACCCAGTACTTC. Protein product: CSARGWAEETQYF.

This clonotype was recorded a few times. This rearrangement joins TRBV20-1 to TRBJ1-4; D is unresolved. The germline CDR1 and CDR2 sequences are DFQATT and SNEGSKA (reference sequence). With 2 bases removed from V and 8 bases from J, the gap between germline ends came to 18 bases. This CDR3 has 15 residues. The CDR3 loop reads CSARPIEGIGEKLFF. In DNA, the CDR3 is TGCAGTGCTAGACCTATAGAAGGGATAGGCGAAAAACTGTTTTTT.

The rearrangement uses TRBV19 and TRBJ2-3; D call uncertain. CDR1 and CDR2 from the germline V gene are LNHDA and SQIVND (reference sequence). V was shortened by 3 bases and J by 8 bases, with 9 bases between the two germline ends. The CDR3 loop spans 12 amino acids. CDR3 residues: CASSITAGTQYF. In DNA, the CDR3 is TGTGCCAGTAGTATTACAGCCGGTACGCAGTATTTT.

This sequence joins TRBV7-2 and TRBJ2-2; perhaps TRBD1 as D (5 bases). V shed 5 bases and J shed 2 bases, with 9 bases lying between them. The CDR3 length is 14 residues. Germline assignment: CDR1 SGHTA and CDR2 FQGNSA. In DNA, the CDR3 is TGTGCCAGCAGCCTCGGACACAACACCGGGGAGCTGTTTTTT. It encodes CASSLGHNTGELFF.

This clonotype was observed a single time. This chain connects TRBV2 to TRBJ2-2, with D uncertain. The germline CDR1 and CDR2 sequences are SNHLY and FYNNEI. CDR3 size: 11 residues. Trimming removed 10 bases at V and 5 bases at J, with 8 bases between. CDR3 loop: CAITKTGELFF. The CDR3 coding sequence is TGTGCCATTACAAAAACCGGGGAGCTGTTTTTT.

The chain uses TRBV30 and TRBJ1-1; tentative D call: TRBD1 (5 bases). V was trimmed by 0 bases and J by 4 bases, leaving 18 bases between them. Germline loops: CDR1 GTSNPN, CDR2 SVGIG (reference sequence). This CDR3 comprises 16 residues. CDR3 DNA sequence: TGTGCCTGGAGTGTATGGGGGACGGGGTCGGGCACTGAAGCTTTCTTT. This translates into CAWSVWGTGSGTEAFF.

The rearrangement links TRBV3-1 to TRBJ2-3, with D maybe TRBD1 (6 bases). The V gene lost 4 bases and the J gene lost 0 bases, with 14 bases spanning the gap. In germline, CDR1 is LGHDT, CDR2 YNNKEL (reference sequence). The CDR3 contains 16 residues. The CDR3 DNA is TGTGCCAGCAGCCCGTGGACAGCGTCTAGCACAGATACGCAGTATTTT. Its protein is CASSPWTASSTDTQYF.

The chain couples TRBV19 to TRBJ2-2; D may be TRBD2 (6 bases). The CDR3 length is 14 residues. The germline gives CDR1 LNHDA, CDR2 SQIVND (reference sequence). V lost 5 bases and J 5 bases, leaving 12 bases between the germline ends. CDR3 residues: CASSSRLVTGELFF. The CDR3 DNA reads as TGTGCCAGTAGTTCTCGACTAGTAACCGGGGAGCTGTTTTTT.

The chain uses TRBV19 and TRBJ2-2; a weak D match, TRBD2 (5 bases). V dropped 4 bases and J dropped 6 bases, with 18 bases sitting between them. CDR3 length: 16 amino acids. The germline gives CDR1 LNHDA, CDR2 SQIVND (reference sequence). In nucleotides, the CDR3 is TGTGCCAGTAGTAGCCGGGGAGATTATTCCGCCGGGGAGCTGTTTTTT. Amino acids: CASSSRGDYSAGELFF.

The chain's CDR3 is CATSRVGAANEKLFF. CDR3 bases: TGTGCCACCAGCAGAGTGGGGGCAGCTAATGAAAAACTGTTTTTT. The chain uses TRBV15 and TRBJ1-4, with a possible D match to TRBD1 (6 bases). Between the trimmed V and J ends, which lost 1 base and 3 bases, there was a span of 9 bases. The CDR3 totals 15 residues. Germline values: CDR1 LNHNV, CDR2 YYDKDF (reference sequence).

This chain joins TRBV6-4 and TRBJ2-2, with D unclear. The germline gives CDR1 MRHNA, CDR2 SNTAGT. This CDR3 has 14 residues. Trimming removed 4 bases from V and 4 bases from J, with 10 bases in between. The CDR3 sequence: CASSAKIATGELFF. Here the CDR3 DNA reads TGTGCCAGCAGTGCTAAGATAGCCACCGGGGAGCTGTTTTTT.

This clonotype was recorded a few times. V gene TRBV19 combines with J gene TRBJ2-2; 7 nucleotides line up with TRBD1. This CDR3 comprises 16 residues. CDR1 is LNHDA and CDR2 is SQIVND in the germline V gene (reference sequence). Germline trimming cut 3 bases from V and 0 bases from J; bases unmatched to any gene: 4. CDR3 residues: CASSIPTGANTGELFF. The CDR3 DNA reads TGTGCCAGTAGTATCCCCACAGGGGCGAACACCGGGGAGCTGTTTTTT.

This clonotype was recorded a few times. The rearrangement joins TRBV5-8 to TRBJ1-5, with 9 bases identical to TRBD1. With V trimmed by 5 bases and J by 1 base, 7 bases remained unmatched. In germline, CDR1 is SGHTS, CDR2 YDEGEE. This CDR3 spans 16 amino acids. The CDR3 loop is CASRLPGQGSNQPQHF. CDR3 sequence (DNA): TGTGCCAGCAGATTACCGGGACAGGGAAGCAATCAGCCCCAGCATTTT.

The chain carries TRBV9 and TRBJ2-7, with D unresolved. Germline-derived CDR1 and CDR2 are SGDLS and YYNGEE. V was shortened by 0 bases and J by 2 bases, with 12 bases between the two germline ends. The CDR3 is 15 residues long. The CDR3 region has the DNA TGTGCCAGCAGCGTAGGAGAGACCTTGACCTACGAGCAGTACTTC. It codes for CASSVGETLTYEQYF.

The CDR3 DNA reads as TGTGCCATCAGTCCCTCGGGGGGAAACACCATATATTTT. It codes for CAISPSGGNTIYF. The V and J genes are TRBV10-3 and TRBJ1-3; D ambiguous. This CDR3 is built from 13 residues. V lost 5 bases and J lost 4, with 9 bases in between. Germline loops: CDR1 ENHRY, CDR2 SYGVKD.

CDR3 DNA sequence: TGTGCCTCGACACGGGCCAAGGCGGGCACTGAAGCTTTCTTT. Its protein product is CASTRAKAGTEAFF. The chain couples TRBV30 to TRBJ1-1; D gene uncertain. V was pared by 7 bases and J by 4 bases, with 19 bases between. This CDR3 region has 14 residues. Germline V gives CDR1 GTSNPN, CDR2 SVGIG (reference sequence).

This sequence joins TRBV5-1 and TRBJ1-3; D is unclear. Germline V lookup: CDR1 SGHRS, CDR2 YFSETQ. The CDR3 length is 14 residues. V shed 4 bases and J shed 0 bases, with 8 bases lying between them. This CDR3 is CASSDASSGNTIYF. CDR3 sequence (DNA): TGCGCCAGCAGCGACGCGTCCTCTGGAAACACCATATATTTT.

In this sample, this clonotype turned up a few times. The V gene is TRBV11-2, the J gene TRBJ2-5; TRBD1 matches at 12 bases. This CDR3 region has 15 residues. The ends lost 8 bases at V and 1 base at J; junction bases unmatched: 5. Germline V gene data show CDR1 as SGHAT and CDR2 as FQNNGV. CDR3 DNA sequence: TGTGCCAGCGGGACAGGGGGCAGAACCCAAGAGACCCAGTACTTC. This translates into CASGTGGRTQETQYF.

The chain carries TRBV25-1 and TRBJ1-3; no clear D gene. The germline V gene has CDR1 MGHDK and CDR2 SYGVNS. V lost 4 bases, J lost 3 bases, and 1 base lay in between. This CDR3 comprises 11 residues. CDR3 region: CASSVGNTIYF. DNA for the CDR3: TGTGCCAGCAGTGTTGGAAACACCATATATTTT.

V is TRBV7-2 and J is TRBJ2-5; D is perhaps TRBD1 (6 bases). Germline V gives CDR1 SGHTA, CDR2 FQGNSA. The CDR3 length is 14 residues. V gave up 5 bases and J gave up 0 bases, with 10 bases separating them. The CDR3 DNA sequence: TGTGCCAGCAGCGTACAGGGTTACCAAGAGACCCAGTACTTC. Translation gives CASSVQGYQETQYF.

Note on this clonotype: The junction does not match germline at one end; this may be a read error. The rearrangement uses TRBV20-1 and TRBJ1-2; possibly TRBD1 for D (5 bases). The CDR3 sequence is 16 residues long. Looked up from germline, CDR1 is DFQATT and CDR2 is SNEGSKA (reference sequence). This chain's CDR3 is CSAKVLKTGPSYGCTF. In DNA form, the CDR3 reads TGCAGTGCTAAGGTGCTGAAAACGGGGCCTTCCTATGGCTGCACCTTC.

This clonotype appeared a few times. The chain has TRBV2 and TRBJ1-1; unclear D gene. The V end was cut by 2 bases, the J end by 9 bases, with 10 bases between. Germline V gene sequence: CDR1 SNHLY, CDR2 FYNNEI. This CDR3 is 12 amino acids long. CDR3 sequence: CASSERAVKAFF. Here the CDR3 DNA reads TGTGCCAGCAGTGAAAGGGCAGTTAAAGCTTTCTTT.

The V and J genes are TRBV7-9 and TRBJ2-3; 10 bases line up with TRBD1. The V and J ends lost 4 bases and 4 bases, in that order; junction bases with no gene match: 14. This CDR3 comprises 18 residues. The V gene's germline CDR1 is SEHNR and CDR2 FQNEAQ (reference sequence). CDR3: CASSSFRWDRGPADTQYF. DNA for the CDR3: TGTGCCAGCAGCTCGTTTAGATGGGACAGGGGTCCCGCAGATACGCAGTATTTT.

The table lists this clonotype with a count of one. The J gene is TRBJ2-1, the V gene TRBV19, with 10 bases that match TRBD2. This CDR3 is 14 amino acids long. V lost 1 base to trimming and J lost 11 bases; unmatched junction nucleotides: 5. The germline V gene has CDR1 LNHDA and CDR2 SQIVND (reference sequence). CDR3 nucleotide sequence: TGTGCCAGTAGTATAGGCCCTAGCGGGAGCCAGCAGTTCTTC. Residues: CASSIGPSGSQQFF.

This clonotype was detected only a few times. The J gene is TRBJ2-7, the V gene TRBV12-3 or TRBV12-4; TRBD2 matches at 11 bases. This CDR3 has 16 residues. V gave up 5 bases and J gave up 2 bases; unmatched junction bases: 8. The CDR3 reads CASSGLLAGVPYEQYF. CDR3 sequence (DNA): TGTGCCAGCAGTGGCCTACTAGCGGGAGTTCCCTACGAGCAGTACTTC.